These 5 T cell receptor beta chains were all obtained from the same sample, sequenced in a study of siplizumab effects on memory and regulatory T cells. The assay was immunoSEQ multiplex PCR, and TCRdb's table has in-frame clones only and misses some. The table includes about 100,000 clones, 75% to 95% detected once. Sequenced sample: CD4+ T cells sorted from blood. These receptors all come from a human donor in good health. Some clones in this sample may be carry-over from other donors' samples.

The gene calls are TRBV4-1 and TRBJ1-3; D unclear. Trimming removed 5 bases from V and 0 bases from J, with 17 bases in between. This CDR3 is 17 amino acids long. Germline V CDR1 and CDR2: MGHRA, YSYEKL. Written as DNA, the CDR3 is TGCGCCAGCAGCGGCGAGCTAGGGCCGATCTCTGGAAACACCATATATTTT. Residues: CASSGELGPISGNTIYF.

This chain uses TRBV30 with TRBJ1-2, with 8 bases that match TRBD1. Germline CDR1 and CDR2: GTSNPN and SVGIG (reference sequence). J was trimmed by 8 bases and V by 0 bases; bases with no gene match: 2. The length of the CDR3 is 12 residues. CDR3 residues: CAWSVQGDGYTF. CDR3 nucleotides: TGTGCCTGGAGTGTACAGGGGGACGGCTACACCTTC.

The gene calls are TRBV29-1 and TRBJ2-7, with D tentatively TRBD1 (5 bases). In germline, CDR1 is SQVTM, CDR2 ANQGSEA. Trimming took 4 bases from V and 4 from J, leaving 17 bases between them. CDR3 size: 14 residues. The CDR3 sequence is CSVAQALQPYEQYF. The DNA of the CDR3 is TGCAGCGTTGCACAGGCCCTCCAGCCTTACGAGCAGTACTTC.

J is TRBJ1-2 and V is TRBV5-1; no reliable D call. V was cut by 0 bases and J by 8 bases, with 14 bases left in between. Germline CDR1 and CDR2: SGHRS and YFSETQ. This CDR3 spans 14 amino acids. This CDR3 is CASSLGIDLGGYTF. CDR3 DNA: TGCGCCAGCAGCTTGGGCATAGACCTTGGGGGCTACACCTTC.

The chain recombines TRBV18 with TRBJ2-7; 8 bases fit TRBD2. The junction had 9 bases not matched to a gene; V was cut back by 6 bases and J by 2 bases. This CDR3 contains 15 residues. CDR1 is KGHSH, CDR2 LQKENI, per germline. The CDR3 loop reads CASSAGPGLAYEQYF. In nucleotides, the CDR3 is TGTGCCAGCTCGGCGGGGCCGGGACTAGCCTACGAGCAGTACTTC. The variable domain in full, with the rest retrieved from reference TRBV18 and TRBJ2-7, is NAGVMQNPRHLVRRRGQEARLRCSPMKGHSHVYWYRQLPEEGLKFMVYLQKENIIDESGMPKERFSAEFPKEGPSILRIQQVVRGDSAAYFCASSAGPGLAYEQYFGPGTRLTVT.